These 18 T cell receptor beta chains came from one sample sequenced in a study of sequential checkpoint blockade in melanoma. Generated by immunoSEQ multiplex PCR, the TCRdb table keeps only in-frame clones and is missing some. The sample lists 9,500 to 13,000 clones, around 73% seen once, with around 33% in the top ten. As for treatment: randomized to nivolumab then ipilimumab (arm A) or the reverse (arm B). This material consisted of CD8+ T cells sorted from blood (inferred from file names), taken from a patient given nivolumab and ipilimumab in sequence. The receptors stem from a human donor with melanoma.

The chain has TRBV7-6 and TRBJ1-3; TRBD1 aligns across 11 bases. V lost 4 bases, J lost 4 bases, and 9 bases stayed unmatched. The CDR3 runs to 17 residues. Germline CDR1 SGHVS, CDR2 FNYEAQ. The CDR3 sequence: CASSSTGQGASGNTIYF. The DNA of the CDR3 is TGTGCCAGCAGCTCGACCGGACAGGGGGCGTCGGGAAACACCATATATTTT.

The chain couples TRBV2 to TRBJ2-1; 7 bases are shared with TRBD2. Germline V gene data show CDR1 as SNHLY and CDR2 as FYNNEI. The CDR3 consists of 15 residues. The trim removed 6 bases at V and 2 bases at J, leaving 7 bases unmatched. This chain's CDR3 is CASSPGSGAYNEQFF. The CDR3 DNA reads TGTGCCAGCAGCCCGGGGAGCGGGGCCTACAATGAGCAGTTCTTC.

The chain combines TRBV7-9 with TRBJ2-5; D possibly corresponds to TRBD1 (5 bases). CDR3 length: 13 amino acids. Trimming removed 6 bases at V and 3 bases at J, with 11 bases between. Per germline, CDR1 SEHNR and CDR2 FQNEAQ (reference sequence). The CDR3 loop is CASRQTEEETQYF. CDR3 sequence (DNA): TGTGCCAGCAGGCAGACAGAGGAAGAGACCCAGTACTTC. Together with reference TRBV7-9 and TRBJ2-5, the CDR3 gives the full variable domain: DTGVSQNPRHKITKRGQNVTFRCDPISEHNRLYWYRQTLGQGPEFLTYFQNEAQLEKSRLLSDRFSAERPKGSFSTLEIQRTEQGDSAMYLCASRQTEEETQYFGPGTRLLVL.

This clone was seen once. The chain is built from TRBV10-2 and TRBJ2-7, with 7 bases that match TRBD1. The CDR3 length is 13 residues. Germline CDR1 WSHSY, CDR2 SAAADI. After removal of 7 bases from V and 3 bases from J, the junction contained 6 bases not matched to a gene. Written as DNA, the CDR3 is TGCGCCAGCAATACGGGACAGATCTACGAGCAGTACTTC. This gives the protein CASNTGQIYEQYF.

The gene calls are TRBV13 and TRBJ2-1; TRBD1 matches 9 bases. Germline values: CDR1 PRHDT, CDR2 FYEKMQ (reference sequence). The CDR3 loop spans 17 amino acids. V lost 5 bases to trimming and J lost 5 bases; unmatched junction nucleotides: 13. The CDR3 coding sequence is TGTGCCAGCAGCCTGGACAGGGGTCTAGCGGATGACAATGAGCAGTTCTTC. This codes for CASSLDRGLADDNEQFF.

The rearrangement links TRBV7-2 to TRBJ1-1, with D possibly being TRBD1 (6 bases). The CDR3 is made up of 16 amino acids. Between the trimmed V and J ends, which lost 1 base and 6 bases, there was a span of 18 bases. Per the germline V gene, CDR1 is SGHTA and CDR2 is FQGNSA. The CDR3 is CASSLVGAGFRSEAFF. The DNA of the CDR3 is TGTGCCAGCAGCTTAGTGGGGGCAGGTTTTCGGTCTGAAGCTTTCTTT.

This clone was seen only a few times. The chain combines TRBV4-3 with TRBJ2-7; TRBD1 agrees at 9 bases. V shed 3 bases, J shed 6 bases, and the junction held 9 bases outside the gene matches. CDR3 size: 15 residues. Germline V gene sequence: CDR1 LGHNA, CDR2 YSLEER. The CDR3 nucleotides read TGCGCCAGCAGCCAGGGGCCTGGGACAGGGCGCGAGCAGTACTTC. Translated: CASSQGPGTGREQYF.

This CDR3 reads CASSPTGGYDRPQHF. The CDR3, as DNA: TGTGCCAGCAGTCCGACAGGGGGCTATGATCGGCCCCAGCATTTT. The V and J genes are TRBV6-6 and TRBJ1-5; TRBD1 agrees at 10 bases. CDR1 and CDR2 (germline): MNHNY, SVGAGI (reference sequence). Trimming cost V 5 bases and J 9 bases; bases outside gene matches: 10. CDR3 size: 15 residues.

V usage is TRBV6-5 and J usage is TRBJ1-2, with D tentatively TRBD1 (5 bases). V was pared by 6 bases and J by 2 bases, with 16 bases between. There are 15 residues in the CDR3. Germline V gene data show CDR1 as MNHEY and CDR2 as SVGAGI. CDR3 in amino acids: CASSFQGGANYGYTF. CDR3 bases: TGTGCCAGCAGCTTCCAGGGTGGGGCGAACTATGGCTACACCTTC.

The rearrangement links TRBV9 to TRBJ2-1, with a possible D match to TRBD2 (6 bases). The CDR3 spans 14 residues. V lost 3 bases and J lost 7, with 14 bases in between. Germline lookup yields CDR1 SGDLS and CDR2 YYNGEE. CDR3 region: CASSGAGTLNEQFF. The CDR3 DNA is TGTGCCAGCAGCGGTGCCGGGACTCTAAATGAGCAGTTCTTC.

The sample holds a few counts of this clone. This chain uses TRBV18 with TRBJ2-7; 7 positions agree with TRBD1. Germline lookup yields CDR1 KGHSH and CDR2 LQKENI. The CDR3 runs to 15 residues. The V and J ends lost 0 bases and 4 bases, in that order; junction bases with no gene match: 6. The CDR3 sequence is CASSPPPGQKYEQYF. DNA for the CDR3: TGTGCCAGCTCACCACCGCCGGGACAGAAATACGAGCAGTACTTC.

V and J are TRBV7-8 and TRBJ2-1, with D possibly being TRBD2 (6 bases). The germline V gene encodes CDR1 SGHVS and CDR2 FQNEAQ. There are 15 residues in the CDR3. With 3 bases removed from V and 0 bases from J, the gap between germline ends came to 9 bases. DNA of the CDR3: TGTGCCAGCAGCTTGGACGGGAGCTCCTACAATGAGCAGTTCTTC. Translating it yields CASSLDGSSYNEQFF.

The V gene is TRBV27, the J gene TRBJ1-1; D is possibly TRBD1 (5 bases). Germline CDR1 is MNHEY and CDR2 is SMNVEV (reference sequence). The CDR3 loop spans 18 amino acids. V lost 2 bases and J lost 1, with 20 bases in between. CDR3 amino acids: CASSLTQGPLRSNTEAFF. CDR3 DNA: TGTGCCAGCAGTTTAACGCAGGGCCCCTTACGGTCGAACACTGAAGCTTTCTTT.

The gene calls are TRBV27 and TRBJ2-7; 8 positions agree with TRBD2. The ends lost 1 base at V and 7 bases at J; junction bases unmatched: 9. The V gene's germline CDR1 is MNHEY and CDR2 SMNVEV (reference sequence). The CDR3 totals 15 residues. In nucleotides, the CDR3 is TGTGCCAGCAGTTTATTTCCGGGGGGGTGGAAGGAGCAGTACTTC. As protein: CASSLFPGGWKEQYF.

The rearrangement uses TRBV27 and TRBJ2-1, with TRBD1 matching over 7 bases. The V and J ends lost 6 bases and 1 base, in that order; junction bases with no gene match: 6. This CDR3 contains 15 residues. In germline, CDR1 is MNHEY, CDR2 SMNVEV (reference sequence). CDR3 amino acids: CASRATGKSYNEQFF. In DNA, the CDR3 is TGTGCCAGCAGAGCGACAGGGAAATCCTACAATGAGCAGTTCTTC.

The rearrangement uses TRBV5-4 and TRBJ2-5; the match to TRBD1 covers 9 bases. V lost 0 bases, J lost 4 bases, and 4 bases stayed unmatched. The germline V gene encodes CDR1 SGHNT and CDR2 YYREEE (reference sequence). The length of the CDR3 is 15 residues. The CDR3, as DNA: TGTGCCAGCAGCTTGGTACAGGGGGCAGGAGAGACCCAGTACTTC. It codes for CASSLVQGAGETQYF.

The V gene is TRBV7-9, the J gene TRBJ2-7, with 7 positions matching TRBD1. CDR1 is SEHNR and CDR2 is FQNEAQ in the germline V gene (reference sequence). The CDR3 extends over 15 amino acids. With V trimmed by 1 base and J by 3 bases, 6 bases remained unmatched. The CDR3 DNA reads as TGTGCCAGCAGCTTAGGGAGACAGGGCGTCTACGAGCAGTACTTC. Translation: CASSLGRQGVYEQYF.

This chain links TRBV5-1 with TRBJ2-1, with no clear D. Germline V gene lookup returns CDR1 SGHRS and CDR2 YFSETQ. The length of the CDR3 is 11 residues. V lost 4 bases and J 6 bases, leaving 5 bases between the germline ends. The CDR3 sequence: CASSLPNEQFF. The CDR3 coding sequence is TGCGCCAGCAGCCTTCCCAATGAGCAGTTCTTC.